The rows below give T cell receptor beta chains drawn from one sample of a study of post-analysis software for immune sequencing data. One entry per CDR3 protein, called by TCRdb with MiXCR from the PCR reads. The repertoire includes fewer than 600,000 distinct CDR3 sequences, approximately 45% of them detected once, and 9% to 13% sits in the top ten. The sequencing sample was made of blood. These receptors came from a girl between 5 and 17 years old with multiple sclerosis. CDR3s include the opening cysteine and the closing phenylalanine or tryptophan. The D gene is left open where the match is weak. Clone size is not always given. Where it is, it says once, few, many or a class for expanded clones.

>NA|NA|TRBV6-5|TRBJ2-2
CASSYWNTGELFF
>NA|TRBD2|TRBV12-3/TRBV12-4|TRBJ2-1
CASSPGTSGPTYNEQFF
>few|TRBD1|TRBV5-5|TRBJ1-2
CASSETGQGAIGYTF
>few|NA|TRBV20-1|NA
CSANRVRGEQYF
>NA|NA|TRBV28|TRBJ2-3
CASLSGPLTDTQYF
>few|NA|TRBV7-2|TRBJ2-7
CASSSRKVDLGEQYF
>NA|NA|TRBV7-6|TRBJ2-5
CASSLPGGGVRKTQYF
>NA|NA|TRBV5-1|TRBJ2-4
CASSFQGTKNIQYF
>NA|TRBD2|TRBV7-9|TRBJ2-7
CASSLFRREGSYEQYF
>few|NA|TRBV24-1|TRBJ2-4
CATSDQTRDHAGIQYF
>few|TRBD2|TRBV15|TRBJ2-1
CATSRDLGAGAPHEQFF
>NA|NA|TRBV7-9|TRBJ1-2
CVSSPGRTYGYTF
>NA|NA|TRBV29-1|NA
CSVETANEQYF
>few|NA|TRBV20-1|TRBJ1-5
CSALDSFDQPQHF
>few|NA|TRBV7-2|TRBJ2-3
CASNLDYTDTQYF
>NA|NA|TRBV11-2|TRBJ2-5
CASSWAETQYF
>NA|TRBD1|TRBV28|TRBJ2-7
CASSPRTGYHEQYF
>few|NA|TRBV28|TRBJ1-1
CASSSDSYTEAFF
>NA|NA|TRBV5-6|TRBJ1-2
CASSLGNDLALSYGYTF
>NA|TRBD1|TRBV10-3|TRBJ2-1
CAISESTGWDNEQFF
>NA|NA|TRBV24-1|TRBJ1-2
CATSVGDNYGYTF
>NA|NA|TRBV24-1|NA
CATNTGVGETQYF
>NA|NA|TRBV5-1|TRBJ1-2
CASSLADRVNYGYTF
>NA|TRBD2|TRBV12-3/TRBV12-4|TRBJ2-1
CASSLVVGRAGNEQFF
>NA|TRBD2|TRBV5-1|TRBJ2-5
CASTPLGLAGGETQYF
>NA|TRBD2|TRBV27|TRBJ2-1
CASSLGLAGKDEQFF
>few|NA|TRBV6-6|TRBJ1-5
CASRIGDNQPQHF
>NA|TRBD2|TRBV4-3|TRBJ2-3
CASSQDRAGEADTQYF
>NA|NA|TRBV12-3/TRBV12-4|TRBJ1-6
CASSLMEDRLYYNSPLHF
>NA|NA|TRBV12-3/TRBV12-4|TRBJ1-2
CASSYAMNYGYTF
>NA|NA|TRBV9|TRBJ1-1
CASSVDGVNTEAFF
>NA|NA|TRBV2|TRBJ2-5
CASSARKQETQYF
>few|NA|TRBV15|TRBJ2-3
CATSRDSGTTDTQYF
>few|NA|TRBV4-3|TRBJ1-4
CASSQDIRAGKGKLFF
>NA|TRBD2|TRBV4-1|NA
CANSPGPSGRTYEQYF
>NA|TRBD1|TRBV28|TRBJ1-2
CASYINRGHGYTF
>NA|NA|TRBV9|TRBJ2-7
CASSVRAGGDEQYF
>NA|TRBD2|TRBV12-3/TRBV12-4|TRBJ2-3
CASSSDTSGGGTDTQYF
>NA|NA|TRBV29-1|TRBJ2-2
CSVRAGTDTGELFF
>NA|TRBD1|TRBV5-1|TRBJ1-1
CASSSGQGLAEAFF
>once|NA|TRBV28|TRBJ1-5
CASSFLGGGSRQPQHF